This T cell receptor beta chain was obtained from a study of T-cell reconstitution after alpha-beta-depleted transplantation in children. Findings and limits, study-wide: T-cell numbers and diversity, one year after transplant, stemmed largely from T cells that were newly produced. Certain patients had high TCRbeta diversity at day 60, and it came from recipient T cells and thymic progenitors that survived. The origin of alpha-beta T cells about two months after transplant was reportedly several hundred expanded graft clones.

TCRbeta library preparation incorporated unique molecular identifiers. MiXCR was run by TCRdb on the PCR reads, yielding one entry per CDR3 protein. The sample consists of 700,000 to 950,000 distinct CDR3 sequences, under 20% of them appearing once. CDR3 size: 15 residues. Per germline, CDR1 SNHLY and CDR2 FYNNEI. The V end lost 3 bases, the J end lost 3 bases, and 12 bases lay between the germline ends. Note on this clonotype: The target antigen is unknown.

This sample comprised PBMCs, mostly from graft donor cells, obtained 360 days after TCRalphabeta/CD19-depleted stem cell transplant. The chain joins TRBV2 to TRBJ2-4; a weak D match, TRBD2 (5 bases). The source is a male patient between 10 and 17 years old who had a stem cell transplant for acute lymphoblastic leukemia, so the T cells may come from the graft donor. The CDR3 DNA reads TGTGCCAGCAGTGATGGGGTTCGGGACAAAAACATTCAGTACTTC. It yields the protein CASSDGVRDKNIQYF.